This T cell receptor beta chain was sequenced during a study of T cells in Graves' hyperthyroidism and ophthalmopathy. CDR3 length: 15 residues. With 4 bases clipped from V and 10 bases from J, the junction kept 7 bases outside the gene matches. The germline V gene encodes CDR1 ENHRY and CDR2 SYGVKD. For this clonotype: A read error is possible here, since a much larger clone lies one base away.

Regions amplified from RNA transcripts were the TCR beta CDR3 regions. The HTBI primer set drove a first-round RT-PCR of the TCR CDR3. TCRdb redid the calling of the multiplex PCR reads with MiXCR, one entry per CDR3 protein. In the table there are some 560,000 distinct CDR3 sequences, roughly 14% of which are singletons. Sequenced material: blood. The receptor was derived from a woman in her twenties or thirties with Graves' hyperthyroidism. The genes are TRBV10-3 and TRBJ2-1, with 13 bases fitting TRBD2. CDR3 nucleotides: TGTGCCATCAGTGTCGGACTAGCGGGAGCCAACGAGCAGTTCTTC. It translates to CAISVGLAGANEQFF.